The following is a T cell receptor beta chain sequence with its context. The antigen it recognizes is unknown. Nothing much larger sits one base from this clone, and base qualities are not available. The method behind the library was the immunoSEQ multiplex PCR assay. The table comes from immuneACCESS by way of TCRdb, which keeps in-frame sequences with V and J called. Part of the clones is missing from these tables; in studies checked, under half for an unresolved V gene and the rest for unknown reasons. This sample has more than 55,000 clones in its table, and around 94% of those were observed once. Less than 3% of the sample goes to the ten largest clones. The data derive from a study of T cell changes during pregnancy in multiple sclerosis (dated by TCRdb to about 2019). Regarding the study in general: Changes in the T cell repertoire over the course of pregnancy were examined in this study in women with multiple sclerosis.

V loses 5 bases, J loses 3 bases, and the germline ends lie 9 bases apart. The germline V gene (reference sequence) sets CDR1 to SGHNT and CDR2 to YYREEE. The CDR3 sequence holds 12 residues, the cysteine and phenylalanine included. The kept DNA is CDR3 alone, 36 bases in frame from the first base. The TCR was taken from a female donor with multiple sclerosis, enrolled in a pregnancy study. The chain was built from TRBV5-4 and TRBJ2-7; a tentative D call is TRBD2 (6 bases match). The material sequenced was CD8+ T cells from peripheral blood mononuclear cells, taken after pregnancy. The DNA reads as follows: TGTGCCAGCAGTGCGGGGTTCTACGAGCAGTACTTC. Its translation reads: CASSAGFYEQYF.